This TCR beta chain comes out of a study of blood T cell repertoires in COVID-19. Study-level information: Acute-phase and convalescent COVID-19 samples originated in the United States, Italy and Spain. Sources were T cells, B-cell-depleted T cells, or PBMCs; the material itself was cDNA or gDNA.

J was trimmed by 3 bases and V by 3 bases; bases with no gene match: 10. The CDR3 sequence is 17 residues long. Germline CDR1 is SNHLY and CDR2 is FYNNEI. Per the original data handling: Amplified reference gene primers provided the basis for estimating nucleated cell counts. Here immunoSEQ multiplex PCR was the method, and the copy in TCRdb shows in-frame clones only, minus some. Clonal size and the V and J genes are those of that table, whereas D and trimming came from the DNA. The sample holds about 230,000 clones, about 85% seen once. This sequence originates from an elderly woman with acute or convalescent COVID-19. The V call is TRBV2, the J call TRBJ1-2; TRBD1 matches at 10 bases. Sequenced sample: peripheral blood. The CDR3 DNA reads TGTGCCAGCAGTGATCGGGACAGGGGAAACCTGGACTATGGCTACACCTTC. It translates to CASSDRDRGNLDYGYTF.